These 30 T cell receptor beta chains share one sample of origin, sequenced in a study of naive CD8 T cells in extremely preterm neonates. The data were produced by immunoSEQ multiplex PCR, yet TCRdb's version contains in-frame clones alone and is incomplete. The table includes about 7,000 clones, around 98% detected once. The sequenced sample consisted of naive CD8+ T cells from blood. The receptors derive from a human donor in good health.

The chain couples TRBV9 to TRBJ2-3; 10 bases match TRBD2. The V gene's germline CDR1 is SGDLS and CDR2 YYNGEE. CDR3 length: 18 amino acids. V trimming: 4 bases; J trimming: 0 bases; junction bases outside the gene matches: 11. Here the CDR3 reads CASSTPSGSHSSTDTQYF. In DNA, the CDR3 is TGTGCCAGCAGCACTCCTAGCGGGAGTCATTCTAGCACAGATACGCAGTATTTT.

This sequence joins TRBV4-2 and TRBJ2-5; D perhaps matches TRBD2 (6 bases). The CDR3 sequence is 14 residues long. Germline CDR1 and CDR2: LGHNA and YNFKEQ. V dropped 0 bases and J dropped 11 bases, with 16 bases sitting between them. The CDR3 loop is CASSQDVTGREQYF. CDR3 DNA sequence: TGTGCCAGCAGCCAAGATGTGACGGGACGGGAGCAGTACTTC.

This clone has a single count. In DNA, the CDR3 is TGTGCCAGCAGTGAAGACGGTGCAACTAATGAAAAACTGTTTTTT. Its protein product is CASSEDGATNEKLFF. The chain combines TRBV6-1 with TRBJ1-4, with D unclear. CDR3 length: 15 amino acids. Per the germline V gene, CDR1 is MNHNS and CDR2 is SASEGT. V was shortened by 1 base and J by 0 bases, with 6 bases between the two germline ends.

V is TRBV19 and J is TRBJ2-5, with TRBD2 matching 8 bases. Germline values: CDR1 LNHDA, CDR2 SQIVND (reference sequence). Unmatched junction bases numbered 11, after V lost 4 bases and J lost 4 bases. This CDR3 is built from 16 residues. The CDR3 sequence: CASSTQRGTLGETQYF. The DNA for the CDR3 is TGTGCCAGTAGTACCCAGCGGGGGACCTTAGGAGAGACCCAGTACTTC.

The rearrangement joins TRBV4-1 to TRBJ2-3; 9 bases are a match to TRBD2. The germline gives CDR1 MGHRA, CDR2 YSYEKL. V gave up 6 bases and J gave up 0 bases; unmatched junction bases: 7. This CDR3 has 16 amino acids. The CDR3 nucleotides read TGCGCCAGCAGGCATACCCTAGCGGGGAGCACAGATACGCAGTATTTT. Translation: CASRHTLAGSTDTQYF.

The rearrangement links TRBV5-4 to TRBJ1-2; TRBD1 matches 9 bases. CDR3 length: 15 residues. The V and J ends lost 2 bases and 2 bases, in that order; junction bases with no gene match: 4. Germline V gives CDR1 SGHNT, CDR2 YYREEE (reference sequence). CDR3 nucleotide sequence: TGTGCCAGCAGCTTACAGGGGGCATCCAACTATGGCTACACCTTC. Translated, it gives CASSLQGASNYGYTF.

CDR3 sequence: CASSPRTGDTDTQYF. The CDR3 region has the DNA TGTGCCAGCAGCCCTAGGACAGGGGACACAGATACGCAGTATTTT. The rearrangement uses TRBV2 and TRBJ2-3; 9 bases are a match to TRBD1. The CDR3 is made up of 15 amino acids. V lost 6 bases and J lost 2; bases outside the gene matches: 6. Germline V gene lookup returns CDR1 SNHLY and CDR2 FYNNEI.

The chain joins TRBV18 to TRBJ1-1, with 7 bases aligning to TRBD1. Germline lookup yields CDR1 KGHSH and CDR2 LQKENI. This CDR3 has 14 residues. With 3 bases clipped from V and 2 bases from J, the junction kept 3 bases outside the gene matches. The CDR3 DNA reads TGTGCCAGCTCACCCGGGGACAGAAACACTGAAGCTTTCTTT. Its translation is CASSPGDRNTEAFF. The full variable domain, its missing parts supplied by reference TRBV18 and TRBJ1-1, is NAGVMQNPRHLVRRRGQEARLRCSPMKGHSHVYWYRQLPEEGLKFMVYLQKENIIDESGMPKERFSAEFPKEGPSILRIQQVVRGDSAAYFCASSPGDRNTEAFFGQGTRLTVV.

The CDR3 DNA reads TGTGCCACCCGGACAGGCTGGAACACTGAAGCTTTCTTT. Its translation: CATRTGWNTEAFF. J is TRBJ1-1 and V is TRBV19, with 7 bases that match TRBD1. Per germline, CDR1 LNHDA and CDR2 SQIVND (reference sequence). V was clipped by 10 bases and J by 1 base; unmatched bases: 6. The CDR3 totals 13 residues.

This chain connects TRBV30 to TRBJ2-7; D is undetermined. The CDR3 is 13 amino acids. Germline V lookup: CDR1 GTSNPN, CDR2 SVGIG (reference sequence). Trimming shortened V by 0 bases and J by 7 bases, and 13 bases separated the two germline ends. The CDR3 here is CAWSVSALREQYF. CDR3 nucleotide sequence: TGTGCCTGGAGTGTCTCCGCTTTGAGGGAGCAGTACTTC. The variable domain in full, completed from reference TRBV30 and TRBJ2-7, reads SQTIHQWPATLVQPVGSPLSLECTVEGTSNPNLYWYRQAAGRGLQLLFYSVGIGQISSEVPQNLSASRPQDRQFILSSKKLLLSDSGFYLCAWSVSALREQYFGPGTRLTVT.

This sequence joins TRBV29-1 and TRBJ2-3; D is perhaps TRBD2 (5 bases). There are 13 residues in the CDR3. Germline lookup yields CDR1 SQVTM and CDR2 ANQGSEA. V lost 3 bases and J lost 3, with 10 bases in between. Written as DNA, the CDR3 is TGCAGCGTTGACGGGTTAGCGACAGATACGCAGTATTTT. Translation gives CSVDGLATDTQYF.

The rearrangement uses TRBV2 and TRBJ2-3, with 9 bases fitting TRBD1. V shed 7 bases and J 0 bases; nucleotides not matched to a gene: 2. The CDR3 covers 14 residues. CDR1 SNHLY and CDR2 FYNNEI come from the germline V gene. Written as DNA, the CDR3 is TGTGCCAGCAACGACAGGGGGAGCACAGATACGCAGTATTTT. It encodes CASNDRGSTDTQYF.

The chain joins TRBV7-6 to TRBJ1-4; D unresolved. The CDR3 has 13 residues. Germline loops: CDR1 SGHVS, CDR2 FNYEAQ. The V and J ends lost 5 bases and 8 bases respectively, with 12 bases between them. The CDR3 DNA is TGTGCCAGCAGCCCTGAAGAGGGCGAAAAACTGTTTTTT. Protein: CASSPEEGEKLFF.

As DNA, the CDR3 is TGTGCCAGTAGTATCTGGGGAGACGCCGGGCAGTACTTC. The encoded protein is CASSIWGDAGQYF. This chain connects TRBV19 to TRBJ2-5, with D possibly matching TRBD2 (5 bases). Germline CDR1 reads LNHDA; CDR2 reads SQIVND (reference sequence). Trimming pared 3 bases from V and 11 bases from J, leaving 16 bases between. This CDR3 region has 13 residues.

The chain couples TRBV11-3 to TRBJ2-7, with D perhaps matching TRBD2 (6 bases). The CDR3 totals 15 residues. CDR1 and CDR2 (germline): SGHNT, YENEEA. Trimming cost V 1 base and J 2 bases, with 12 bases left between them. Here the CDR3 DNA reads TGTGCCAGCAGCTTAGTCCGGGAGAGGACCTACGAGCAGTACTTC. Its translation is CASSLVRERTYEQYF. Variable domain in full (rest from reference TRBV11-3 and TRBJ2-7): EAGVVQSPRYKIIEKKQPVAFWCNPISGHNTLYWYLQNLGQGPELLIRYENEEAVDDSQLPKDRFSAERLKGVDSTLKIQPAELGDSAVYLCASSLVRERTYEQYFGPGTRLTVT.

The CDR3 sequence: CASSPTGGNSYEQYF. The CDR3 DNA is TGTGCCAGCAGCCCGACAGGGGGCAACTCCTACGAGCAGTACTTC. The chain couples TRBV27 to TRBJ2-7; 10 bases match TRBD1. The CDR3 runs 15 residues. Germline-derived CDR1 and CDR2 are MNHEY and SMNVEV (reference sequence). V gave up 6 bases and J gave up 0 bases; unmatched junction bases: 5.

The chain recombines TRBV28 with TRBJ2-2, with 8 bases identical to TRBD2. The CDR3 totals 15 residues. After removal of 3 bases from V and 4 bases from J, the junction contained 4 bases not matched to a gene. CDR1 is MDHEN and CDR2 is SYDVKM in the germline V gene. CDR3 residues: CASSLREEGTGELFF. The CDR3 region has the DNA TGTGCCAGCAGTTTGCGGGAGGAGGGCACCGGGGAGCTGTTTTTT.

The chain couples TRBV5-6 to TRBJ2-5, with 11 bases matching TRBD2. The end of the DNA fits TRBJ2-7 better, so the J call may be wrong. The CDR3 is 14 amino acids. Germline V gene lookup returns CDR1 SGHDT and CDR2 YYEEEE. Here the CDR3 DNA reads TGTGCCAGCAGCACCGGGACTAGCGGTTACGAGCAGTACTTC. Translated: CASSTGTSGYEQYF.

This rearrangement joins TRBV4-2 to TRBJ2-2, with 8 bases identical to TRBD2. V was clipped by 0 bases and J by 0 bases; unmatched bases: 6. The germline gives CDR1 LGHNA, CDR2 YNFKEQ. This CDR3 region has 18 residues. The CDR3: CASSQEGLAGTNTGELFF. CDR3 bases: TGTGCCAGCAGCCAAGAGGGGTTAGCGGGAACGAACACCGGGGAGCTGTTTTTT.

This rearrangement joins TRBV5-4 to TRBJ2-7; TRBD1 agrees at 7 bases. V lost 5 bases to trimming and J lost 2 bases; unmatched junction nucleotides: 10. Germline values: CDR1 SGHNT, CDR2 YYREEE (reference sequence). The CDR3 covers 15 residues. The CDR3, as DNA: TGTGCCAGCAGGGGTTCGGGACAGAAGGCCTACGAGCAGTACTTC. Protein product: CASRGSGQKAYEQYF.

The chain recombines TRBV9 with TRBJ2-7, with TRBD2 as a possible D gene (5 bases). Germline-derived CDR1 and CDR2 are SGDLS and YYNGEE. The V gene lost 4 bases and the J gene lost 6 bases, with 11 bases spanning the gap. The length of the CDR3 is 12 residues. The CDR3 DNA reads as TGTGCCAGCAGCCCTGAGGGCTCCGAGCAGTACTTC. Encoded protein: CASSPEGSEQYF.

This chain connects TRBV30 to TRBJ2-2, with unresolved D. CDR3 length: 13 residues. V was clipped by 0 bases and J by 6 bases, with 8 bases between them. Germline V gene lookup returns CDR1 GTSNPN and CDR2 SVGIG (reference sequence). This CDR3 is CAWSVSRPGELFF. The CDR3 nucleotides are TGTGCCTGGAGTGTATCGAGGCCCGGGGAGCTGTTTTTT.

This sequence joins TRBV28 and TRBJ2-4, with D possibly TRBD2 on 5 matching bases. The length of the CDR3 is 18 residues. V lost 5 bases and J 3 bases, leaving 23 bases between the germline ends. CDR1 and CDR2 (germline): MDHEN, SYDVKM. The CDR3 DNA sequence: TGTGCCAGCAGTCCCCTTGATGAGGGCCGGCGAGACAAAAACATTCAGTACTTC. This encodes CASSPLDEGRRDKNIQYF.

CDR3 in amino acids: CASSSRTGLRAYEQYF. The DNA for the CDR3 is TGTGCCAGCAGTTCTAGGACAGGGCTTAGGGCCTACGAGCAGTACTTC. V and J are TRBV27 and TRBJ2-7; 8 bases fit TRBD1. V lost 4 bases and J lost 2; bases outside the gene matches: 10. The CDR3 has 16 residues. Germline values: CDR1 MNHEY, CDR2 SMNVEV (reference sequence).

The chain has TRBV15 and TRBJ2-5; 9 bases fit TRBD2. CDR1 is LNHNV and CDR2 is YYDKDF in the germline V gene (reference sequence). The CDR3 loop spans 17 amino acids. V shed 5 bases and J 7 bases; nucleotides not matched to a gene: 17. This chain's CDR3 is CATSSSGTSPARVTQYF. The CDR3 bases are TGTGCCACCAGCTCTTCCGGGACTAGCCCCGCTAGAGTGACCCAGTACTTC.

The chain combines TRBV6-5 with TRBJ2-4, with 12 bases matching TRBD2. The CDR3 is made up of 13 amino acids. In germline, CDR1 is MNHEY, CDR2 SVGAGI. J gave up 5 bases and V 8 bases, and 1 base lay outside the gene matches. The CDR3 nucleotides read TGTGCCAGCGCTAGCGGGGGGGAAAACATTCAGTACTTC. It specifies CASASGGENIQYF.

This chain links TRBV7-2 with TRBJ1-1; TRBD1 aligns across 8 bases. J lost 6 bases, V lost 5 bases, and 8 bases had no gene match. The CDR3 has 14 residues. Looked up from germline, CDR1 is SGHTA and CDR2 is FQGNSA. The CDR3 reads CASSPGQVIPEAFF. CDR3 sequence (DNA): TGTGCCAGCAGCCCGGGACAGGTTATTCCTGAAGCTTTCTTT.

This clone has just a few counts. The chain uses TRBV7-9 and TRBJ2-7, with D unresolved. Trimming left V 4 bases short and J 3 bases short, with 7 bases between. This CDR3 has 12 residues. CDR1 is SEHNR and CDR2 is FQNEAQ in the germline V gene (reference sequence). The CDR3, as DNA: TGTGCCAGCAGCTCAGACAACTACGAGCAGTACTTC. Protein product: CASSSDNYEQYF.

This rearrangement joins TRBV4-2 to TRBJ2-7, with 8 bases that match TRBD2. V dropped 2 bases and J dropped 3; count of bases not matched to a gene: 12. CDR1 LGHNA and CDR2 YNFKEQ come from the germline V gene. This CDR3 is 17 amino acids long. Written as DNA, the CDR3 is TGTGCCAGCAGCCAAATAGCCGGAGTAGCGGGACTCTACGAGCAGTACTTC. Protein sequence: CASSQIAGVAGLYEQYF.

The chain is built from TRBV25-1 and TRBJ2-2; 7 nucleotides agree with TRBD1. J gave up 4 bases and V 8 bases, and 7 bases lay outside the gene matches. Germline CDR1 is MGHDK and CDR2 is SYGVNS. The CDR3 runs to 14 residues. The CDR3 bases are TGTGCCAGCGGCCAGGGGGATGGCACCGGGGAGCTGTTTTTT. It specifies CASGQGDGTGELFF.